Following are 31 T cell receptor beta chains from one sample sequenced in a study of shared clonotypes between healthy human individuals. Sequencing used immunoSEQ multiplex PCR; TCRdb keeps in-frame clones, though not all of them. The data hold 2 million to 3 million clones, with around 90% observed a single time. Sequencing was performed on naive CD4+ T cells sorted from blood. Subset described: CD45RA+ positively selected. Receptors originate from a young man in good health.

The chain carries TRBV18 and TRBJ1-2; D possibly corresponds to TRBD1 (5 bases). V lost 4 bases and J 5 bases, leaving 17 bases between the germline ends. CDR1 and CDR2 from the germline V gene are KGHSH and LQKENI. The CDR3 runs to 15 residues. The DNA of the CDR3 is TGTGCCAGCTCACAGGGACGACGTACAGAGTATGGCTACACCTTC. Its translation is CASSQGRRTEYGYTF.

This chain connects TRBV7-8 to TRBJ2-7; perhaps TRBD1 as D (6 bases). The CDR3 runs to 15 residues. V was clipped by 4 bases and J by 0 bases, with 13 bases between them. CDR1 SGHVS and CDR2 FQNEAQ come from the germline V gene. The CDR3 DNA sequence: TGTGCCAGCAGCTATGCGACAGGCATCTCCTACGAGCAGTACTTC. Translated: CASSYATGISYEQYF.

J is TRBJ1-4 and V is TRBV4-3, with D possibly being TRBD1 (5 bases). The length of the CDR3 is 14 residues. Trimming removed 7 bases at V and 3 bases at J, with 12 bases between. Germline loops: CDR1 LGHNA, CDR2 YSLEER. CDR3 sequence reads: CASTDGTANEKLFF. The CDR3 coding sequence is TGCGCCAGCACCGACGGGACCGCTAATGAAAAACTGTTTTTT.

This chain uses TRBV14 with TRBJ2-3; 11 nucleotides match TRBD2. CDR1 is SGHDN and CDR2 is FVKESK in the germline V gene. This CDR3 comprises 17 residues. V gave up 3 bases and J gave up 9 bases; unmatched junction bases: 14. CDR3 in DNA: TGTGCCAGCAGCCAGAGACCGGCTAGCGGGAGGTCTGGGACGCAGTATTTT. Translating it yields CASSQRPASGRSGTQYF.

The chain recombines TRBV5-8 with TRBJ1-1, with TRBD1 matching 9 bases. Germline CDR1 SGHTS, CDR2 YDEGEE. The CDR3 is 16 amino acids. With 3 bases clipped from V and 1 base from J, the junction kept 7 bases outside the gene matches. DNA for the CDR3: TGTGCCAGCAGCTGGGACAGGGCCCTCAAGAACACTGAAGCTTTCTTT. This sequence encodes CASSWDRALKNTEAFF.

CDR3 in amino acids: CASSQATKSNTDTQYF. As DNA, the CDR3 is TGCGCCAGCAGCCAAGCGACTAAGAGCAACACAGATACGCAGTATTTT. This chain joins TRBV4-1 and TRBJ2-3; weak D call: TRBD2 (5 bases). The CDR3 has 16 amino acids. Germline CDR1 and CDR2: MGHRA and YSYEKL. V shed 1 base and J shed 2 bases, with 13 bases lying between them.

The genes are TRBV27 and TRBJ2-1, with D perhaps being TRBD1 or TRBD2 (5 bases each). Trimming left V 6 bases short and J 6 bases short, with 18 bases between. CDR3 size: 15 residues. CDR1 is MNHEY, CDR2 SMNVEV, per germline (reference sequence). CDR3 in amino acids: CASRLLGVGVNEQFF. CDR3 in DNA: TGTGCCAGCAGGTTACTGGGGGTTGGGGTCAATGAGCAGTTCTTC.

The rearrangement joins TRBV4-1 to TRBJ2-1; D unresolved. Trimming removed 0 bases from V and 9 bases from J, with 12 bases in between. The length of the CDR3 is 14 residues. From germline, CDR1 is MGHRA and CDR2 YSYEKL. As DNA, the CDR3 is TGCGCCAGCAGCCAAGATATAAGATTCGGTGAGCAGTTCTTC. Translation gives CASSQDIRFGEQFF.

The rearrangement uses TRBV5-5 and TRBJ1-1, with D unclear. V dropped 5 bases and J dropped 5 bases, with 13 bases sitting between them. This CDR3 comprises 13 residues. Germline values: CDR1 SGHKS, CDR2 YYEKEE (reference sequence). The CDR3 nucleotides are TGTGCCAGCAGTATCGACGTGGGGACTGAAGCTTTCTTT. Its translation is CASSIDVGTEAFF. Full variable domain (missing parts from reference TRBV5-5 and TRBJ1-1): DAGVTQSPTHLIKTRGQQVTLRCSPISGHKSVSWYQQVLGQGPQFIFQYYEKEERGRGNFPDRFSARQFPNYSSELNVNALLLGDSALYLCASSIDVGTEAFFGQGTRLTVV.

CDR3 sequence reads: CSVEDQLNTGELFF. CDR3 nucleotides: TGCAGCGTTGAAGATCAGCTGAACACCGGGGAGCTGTTTTTT. This chain links TRBV29-1 with TRBJ2-2; D unresolved. Germline assignment: CDR1 SQVTM and CDR2 ANQGSEA. V was shortened by 0 bases and J by 1 base, with 6 bases between the two germline ends. The CDR3 contains 14 residues.

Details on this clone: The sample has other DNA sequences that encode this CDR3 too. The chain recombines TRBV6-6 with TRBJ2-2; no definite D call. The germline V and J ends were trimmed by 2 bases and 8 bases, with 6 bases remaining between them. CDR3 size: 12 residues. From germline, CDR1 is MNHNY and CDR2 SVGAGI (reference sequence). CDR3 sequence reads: CASSYAAGELFF. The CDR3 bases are TGTGCCAGCAGTTACGCGGCAGGGGAGCTGTTTTTT.

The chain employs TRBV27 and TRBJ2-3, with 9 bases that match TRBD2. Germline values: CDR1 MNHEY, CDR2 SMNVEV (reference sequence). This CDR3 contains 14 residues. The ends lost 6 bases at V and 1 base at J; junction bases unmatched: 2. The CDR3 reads CASRGTSRTDTQYF. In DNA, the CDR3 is TGTGCCAGCAGGGGGACTAGCCGCACAGATACGCAGTATTTT.

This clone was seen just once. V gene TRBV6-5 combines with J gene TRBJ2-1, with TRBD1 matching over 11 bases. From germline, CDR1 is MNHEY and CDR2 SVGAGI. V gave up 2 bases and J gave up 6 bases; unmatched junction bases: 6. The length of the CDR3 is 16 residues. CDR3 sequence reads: CASSYRGQGARNEQFF. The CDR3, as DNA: TGTGCCAGCAGTTACCGTGGACAGGGGGCCCGCAATGAGCAGTTCTTC.

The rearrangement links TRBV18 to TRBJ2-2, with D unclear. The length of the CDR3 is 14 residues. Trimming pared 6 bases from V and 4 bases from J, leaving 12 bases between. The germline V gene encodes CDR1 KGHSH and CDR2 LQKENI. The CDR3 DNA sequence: TGTGCCAGCTCCGTAATCTTTCGCACCGGGGAGCTGTTTTTT. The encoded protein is CASSVIFRTGELFF.

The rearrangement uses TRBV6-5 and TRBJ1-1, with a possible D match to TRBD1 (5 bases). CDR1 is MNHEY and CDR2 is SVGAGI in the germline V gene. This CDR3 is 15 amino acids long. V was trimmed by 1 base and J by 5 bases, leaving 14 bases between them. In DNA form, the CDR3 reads TGTGCCAGCAGTTACTTGTCCAGGGCACGAACTGAAGCTTTCTTT. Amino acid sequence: CASSYLSRARTEAFF.

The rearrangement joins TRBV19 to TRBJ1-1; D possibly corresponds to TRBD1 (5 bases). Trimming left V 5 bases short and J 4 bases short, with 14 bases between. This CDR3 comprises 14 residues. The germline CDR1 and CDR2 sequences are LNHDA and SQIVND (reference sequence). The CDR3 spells CASSLQGWGTEAFF. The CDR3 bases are TGTGCCAGTAGTCTTCAGGGATGGGGCACTGAAGCTTTCTTT.

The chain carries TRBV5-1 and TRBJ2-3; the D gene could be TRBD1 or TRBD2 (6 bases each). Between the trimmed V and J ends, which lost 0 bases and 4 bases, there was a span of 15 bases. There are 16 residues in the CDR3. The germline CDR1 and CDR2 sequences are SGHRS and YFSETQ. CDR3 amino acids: CASSLVGGGRPDTQYF. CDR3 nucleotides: TGCGCCAGCAGCTTGGTGGGTGGGGGGCGCCCAGATACGCAGTATTTT.

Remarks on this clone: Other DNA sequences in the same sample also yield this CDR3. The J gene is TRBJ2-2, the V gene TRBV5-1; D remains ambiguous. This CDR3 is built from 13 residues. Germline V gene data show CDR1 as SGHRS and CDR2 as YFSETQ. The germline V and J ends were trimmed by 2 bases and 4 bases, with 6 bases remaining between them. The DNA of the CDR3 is TGCGCCAGCAGCTTTCAAGTCACCGGGGAGCTGTTTTTT. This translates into CASSFQVTGELFF.

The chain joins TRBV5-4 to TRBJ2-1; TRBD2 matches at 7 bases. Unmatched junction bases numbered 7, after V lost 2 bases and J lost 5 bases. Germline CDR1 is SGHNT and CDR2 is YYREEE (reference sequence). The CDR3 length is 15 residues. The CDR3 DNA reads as TGTGCCAGCAGCTTTGGACTAGAAAGGGACAATGAGCAGTTCTTC. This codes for CASSFGLERDNEQFF.

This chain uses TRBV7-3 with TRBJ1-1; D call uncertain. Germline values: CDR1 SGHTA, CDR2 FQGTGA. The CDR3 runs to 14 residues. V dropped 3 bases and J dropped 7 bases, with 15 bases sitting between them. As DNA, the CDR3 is TGTGCCAGCAGCTTCGCACCCTACCCCGTTGAAGCTTTCTTT. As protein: CASSFAPYPVEAFF.

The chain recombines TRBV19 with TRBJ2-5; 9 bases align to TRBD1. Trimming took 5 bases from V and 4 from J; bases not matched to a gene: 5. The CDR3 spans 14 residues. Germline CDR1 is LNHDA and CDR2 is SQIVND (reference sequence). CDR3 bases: TGTGCCAGTAGTTTGGGACAGGGAGGAGAGACCCAGTACTTC. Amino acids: CASSLGQGGETQYF.

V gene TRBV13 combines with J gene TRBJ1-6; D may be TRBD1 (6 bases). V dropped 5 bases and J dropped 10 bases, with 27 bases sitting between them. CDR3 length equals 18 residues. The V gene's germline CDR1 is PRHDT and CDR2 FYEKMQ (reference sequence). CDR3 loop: CASSPRGAGTGGQSPLHF. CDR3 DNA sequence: TGTGCCAGCAGCCCACGAGGAGCGGGGACCGGGGGCCAGTCACCCCTCCACTTT.

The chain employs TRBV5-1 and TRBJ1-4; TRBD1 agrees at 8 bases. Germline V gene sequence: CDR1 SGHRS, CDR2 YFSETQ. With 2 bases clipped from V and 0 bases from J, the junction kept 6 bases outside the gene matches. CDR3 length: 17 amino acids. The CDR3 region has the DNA TGCGCCAGCAGCTTCGGGACAGGACAAGCAACTAATGAAAAACTGTTTTTT. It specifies CASSFGTGQATNEKLFF. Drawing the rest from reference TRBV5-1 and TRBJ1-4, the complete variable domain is KAGVTQTPRYLIKTRGQQVTLSCSPISGHRSVSWYQQTPGQGLQFLFEYFSETQRNKGNFPGRFSGRQFSNSRSEMNVSTLELGDSALYLCASSFGTGQATNEKLFFGSGTQLSVL.

The CDR3 loop reads CAIDSYSTDTQYF. CDR3 sequence (DNA): TGTGCCATTGATTCGTATTCCACAGATACGCAGTATTTT. This chain links TRBV7-9 with TRBJ2-3; D not certain. Per germline, CDR1 SEHNR and CDR2 FQNEAQ (reference sequence). The CDR3 spans 13 residues. V lost 10 bases and J 2 bases, leaving 13 bases between the germline ends.

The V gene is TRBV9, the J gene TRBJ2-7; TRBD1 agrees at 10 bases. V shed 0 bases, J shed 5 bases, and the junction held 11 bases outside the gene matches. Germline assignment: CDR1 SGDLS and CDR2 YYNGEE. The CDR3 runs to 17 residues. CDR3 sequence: CASSVADWTTGGNEQYF. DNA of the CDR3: TGTGCCAGCAGCGTAGCCGATTGGACGACAGGGGGCAACGAGCAGTACTTC.

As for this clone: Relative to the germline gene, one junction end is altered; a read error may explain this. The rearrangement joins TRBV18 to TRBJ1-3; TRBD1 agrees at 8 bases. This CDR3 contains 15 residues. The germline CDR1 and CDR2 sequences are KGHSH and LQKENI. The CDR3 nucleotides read TGTGCCGGCTCACTCGCGGACAGGGCGGGAAACACCATATATTTT. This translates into CAGSLADRAGNTIYF.

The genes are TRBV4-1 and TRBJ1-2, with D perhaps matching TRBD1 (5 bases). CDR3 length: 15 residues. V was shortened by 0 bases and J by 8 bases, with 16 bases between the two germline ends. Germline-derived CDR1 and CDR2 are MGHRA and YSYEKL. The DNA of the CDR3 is TGCGCCAGCAGCCAAGAGATTCAGGGATTTGTCGGCTACACCTTC. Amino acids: CASSQEIQGFVGYTF.

CDR3 sequence: CASSWRRELDEQYF. The CDR3 DNA reads TGTGCCAGCAGCTGGCGGCGGGAGCTCGACGAGCAGTACTTC. The gene calls are TRBV6-5 and TRBJ2-7; 7 bases match TRBD2. After removal of 6 bases from V and 5 bases from J, the junction contained 10 bases not matched to a gene. The CDR3 runs 14 residues. Per the germline V gene, CDR1 is MNHEY and CDR2 is SVGAGI.

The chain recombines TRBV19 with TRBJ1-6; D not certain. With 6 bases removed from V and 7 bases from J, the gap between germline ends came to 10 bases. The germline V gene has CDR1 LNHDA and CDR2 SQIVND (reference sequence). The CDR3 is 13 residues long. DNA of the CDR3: TGTGCCAGTAGGGTGGAGGGAAATTCACCCCTCCACTTT. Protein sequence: CASRVEGNSPLHF. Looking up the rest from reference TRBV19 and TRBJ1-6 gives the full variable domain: DGGITQSPKYLFRKEGQNVTLSCEQNLNHDAMYWYRQDPGQGLRLIYYSQIVNDFQKGDIAEGYSVSREKKESFPLTVTSAQKNPTAFYLCASRVEGNSPLHFGNGTRLTVT.

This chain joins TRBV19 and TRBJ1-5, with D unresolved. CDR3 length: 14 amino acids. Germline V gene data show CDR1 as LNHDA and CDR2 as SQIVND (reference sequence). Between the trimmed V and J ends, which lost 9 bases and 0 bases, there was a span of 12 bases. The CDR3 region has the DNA TGTGCCAGCCTCGACACGATTAGCAATCAGCCCCAGCATTTT. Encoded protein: CASLDTISNQPQHF.

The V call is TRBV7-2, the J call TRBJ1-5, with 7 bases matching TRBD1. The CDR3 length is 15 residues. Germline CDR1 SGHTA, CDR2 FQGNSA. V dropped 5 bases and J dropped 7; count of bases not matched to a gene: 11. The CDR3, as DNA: TGTGCCAGCAGCCCAAAGGGACAGCTGGGGCAGCCCCAGCATTTT. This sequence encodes CASSPKGQLGQPQHF.